The clone carrying this T cell receptor beta chain was detected only a few times. Its specificity is not known. This CDR3 contains 14 residues. Trimming removed 5 bases from V and 6 bases from J; junction bases left unmatched: 8. Each CDR3 protein is one row after TCRdb ran MiXCR on the 5' RACE reads. The table lists about 150,000 distinct CDR3 sequences, roughly 28% of them singletons. The sample belongs to a study of T-cell memory formation after mild COVID-19. Background on the study: For the most part, TCR clusters were specific to one donor. Study-wide results and caveats: Contracting CD4+ clones lay largely in CM and EM, with CD8+ ones residing in EMRA.

Sequencing was performed on PBMCs or a T cell subset sorted from them (not recorded which). This receptor was taken from an adult woman who had mild COVID-19 (a few samples of this study predate the infection). Cell type and time point are not known. J is TRBJ1-2 and V is TRBV12-3 or TRBV12-4; 8 nucleotides align to TRBD1. CDR3 nucleotides: TGTGCCAGCAGTCTGGACAGGGTAGAGGATGGCTACACCTTC. It encodes CASSLDRVEDGYTF.